The next 8 T cell receptor beta chains were all read from a single sample in a study of T cells in localized non-small cell lung cancer. Method: immunoSEQ multiplex PCR; TCRdb's copy keeps in-frame clones and lacks some. The table includes about 59,000 clones, 85% to 90% detected once. Specimen: peripheral blood, collected before any cancer treatment. The source of these receptors is a man aged 40-75 years with stage I squamous cell lung carcinoma.

CDR3 nucleotide sequence: TGTGCCAGCAACTTCGTCTTAGGGACAGGGAGCGAGCAGTACTTC. Protein sequence: CASNFVLGTGSEQYF. V gene TRBV28 combines with J gene TRBJ2-7, with TRBD1 identical over 9 bases. This CDR3 contains 15 residues. The germline V gene has CDR1 MDHEN and CDR2 SYDVKM. V was pared by 7 bases and J by 6 bases, with 13 bases of the junction left unmatched.

The chain couples TRBV30 to TRBJ2-5, with 7 bases aligning to TRBD2. This CDR3 is 14 amino acids long. Germline lookup yields CDR1 GTSNPN and CDR2 SVGIG (reference sequence). Trimming at V came to 0 bases and at J to 5 bases, leaving 6 bases not matched to a gene. The CDR3 DNA is TGTGCCTGGAGTGTACGCGGGAGTGAGGAGACCCAGTACTTC. Residues: CAWSVRGSEETQYF. Based on the CDR3 plus reference TRBV30 and TRBJ2-5, the full variable domain is SQTIHQWPATLVQPVGSPLSLECTVEGTSNPNLYWYRQAAGRGLQLLFYSVGIGQISSEVPQNLSASRPQDRQFILSSKKLLLSDSGFYLCAWSVRGSEETQYFGPGTRLLVL.

This clone was observed a single time. This sequence joins TRBV30 and TRBJ1-3; no definite D call. Germline assignment: CDR1 GTSNPN and CDR2 SVGIG (reference sequence). V was pared by 3 bases and J by 0 bases, with 6 bases between. The CDR3 is 13 residues long. CDR3 DNA sequence: TGTGCCTGGAGGGGTGGCTCTGGAAACACCATATATTTT. This gives the protein CAWRGGSGNTIYF.

The chain recombines TRBV5-1 with TRBJ2-3; D gene uncertain. V was shortened by 5 bases and J by 3 bases, with 16 bases between the two germline ends. This CDR3 region has 15 residues. Looked up from germline, CDR1 is SGHRS and CDR2 is YFSETQ. The CDR3 DNA follows: TGCGCCAGCAGGATTTCCGTGAGCATGACAGATACGCAGTATTTT. Translation gives CASRISVSMTDTQYF.

V gene TRBV11-2 combines with J gene TRBJ2-2, with 10 bases aligning to TRBD2. The CDR3 consists of 18 residues. Trimming cost V 0 bases and J 0 bases; bases outside gene matches: 4. Per germline, CDR1 SGHAT and CDR2 FQNNGV. This CDR3 reads CASSLDGLAAANTGELFF. The CDR3 region has the DNA TGTGCCAGCAGCTTAGATGGACTAGCGGCCGCGAACACCGGGGAGCTGTTTTTT.

V is TRBV5-5 and J is TRBJ2-7; D not resolved. This CDR3 spans 12 amino acids. Germline V gene data show CDR1 as SGHKS and CDR2 as YYEKEE (reference sequence). V was trimmed by 0 bases and J by 4 bases, leaving 5 bases between them. The CDR3 is CASSLVGYEQYF. CDR3 DNA sequence: TGTGCCAGCAGCTTGGTCGGGTACGAGCAGTACTTC.

The chain uses TRBV6-5 and TRBJ2-7; D is unresolved. Trimming shortened V by 0 bases and J by 7 bases, and 13 bases separated the two germline ends. Germline V lookup: CDR1 MNHEY, CDR2 SVGAGI. There are 14 residues in the CDR3. CDR3 region: CASSYSPKSREQYF. The CDR3 nucleotides read TGTGCCAGCAGTTACTCGCCCAAATCGAGGGAGCAGTACTTC.

The J gene is TRBJ1-5, the V gene TRBV28, with 9 bases matching TRBD1. The length of the CDR3 is 17 residues. CDR1 is MDHEN and CDR2 is SYDVKM in the germline V gene. V trimming: 5 bases; J trimming: 3 bases; junction bases outside the gene matches: 11. CDR3 nucleotides: TGTGCCAGCAGTCCCCAAGGGACAGGGCAATTCAATCAGCCCCAGCATTTT. Its translation: CASSPQGTGQFNQPQHF.